This passage covers 13 T cell receptor beta chains from one sample sequenced in a study of shared clonotypes between healthy human individuals. Here immunoSEQ multiplex PCR was the method, and the copy in TCRdb shows in-frame clones only, minus some. Of 2,500,000 or so clones listed, approximately 93% are singletons. Sample: naive CD4+ T cells from PBMCs. As for subset: CD45RA+ positively selected. These receptors all stem from a man between 18 and 35 years old in good health. Some clones in this sample may be carry-over from other donors' samples.

Only a few counts were recorded for this clone. V usage is TRBV7-9 and J usage is TRBJ1-1; D is unclear. Germline CDR1 and CDR2: SEHNR and FQNEAQ (reference sequence). V lost 5 bases and J lost 9, with 10 bases in between. CDR3 length: 11 residues. The CDR3 region has the DNA TGTGCCAGCAGCCTCGAATCACAAGCTTTCTTT. Protein sequence: CASSLESQAFF. Full variable domain (rest looked up from reference TRBV7-9 and TRBJ1-1): DTGVSQNPRHKITKRGQNVTFRCDPISEHNRLYWYRQTLGQGPEFLTYFQNEAQLEKSRLLSDRFSAERPKGSFSTLEIQRTEQGDSAMYLCASSLESQAFFGQGTRLTVV.

The rearrangement joins TRBV5-1 to TRBJ2-1, with D possibly being TRBD2 (6 bases). The V gene lost 3 bases and the J gene lost 5 bases, with 24 bases spanning the gap. This CDR3 spans 18 amino acids. Per germline, CDR1 SGHRS and CDR2 YFSETQ. CDR3 loop: CASSWNPGLPGGDNEQFF. CDR3 sequence (DNA): TGCGCCAGCAGCTGGAACCCGGGACTCCCCGGAGGGGACAATGAGCAGTTCTTC.

The chain joins TRBV7-9 to TRBJ2-3; 8 bases are shared with TRBD2. Per the germline V gene, CDR1 is SEHNR and CDR2 is FQNEAQ (reference sequence). The CDR3 has 15 residues. Unmatched junction bases numbered 8, after V lost 6 bases and J lost 3 bases. CDR3 coding DNA: TGTGCCAGCAGTTTTAGCGCGGGAGGTACAGATACGCAGTATTTT. The encoded protein is CASSFSAGGTDTQYF.

As regards this clone: The sample carries other DNA sequences with the same CDR3. The V gene is TRBV30, the J gene TRBJ2-5, with a tentative D call TRBD2 (6 bases). V was clipped by 1 base and J by 11 bases, with 14 bases between them. CDR3 length: 12 residues. In germline, CDR1 is GTSNPN, CDR2 SVGIG (reference sequence). CDR3 nucleotide sequence: TGTGCCTGGAGTGCCGGGGGACCAACACAGTACTTC. Protein sequence: CAWSAGGPTQYF.

The chain combines TRBV5-7 with TRBJ2-7, with no clear D. TRBV5-7 is identified as an open reading frame with a role that is uncertain. The V end was cut by 4 bases, the J end by 2 bases, with 19 bases between. This CDR3 spans 16 amino acids. This CDR3 is CASSRPLGGRTYEQYF. The DNA for the CDR3 is TGTGCCAGCAGCCGACCTCTTGGCGGACGGACCTACGAGCAGTACTTC.

The chain is built from TRBV9 and TRBJ2-1; D is perhaps TRBD2 (5 bases). Germline V lookup: CDR1 SGDLS, CDR2 YYNGEE. The CDR3 is 15 residues long. V was trimmed by 4 bases and J by 4 bases, leaving 15 bases between them. This CDR3 is CASSPWGAAYNEQFF. The CDR3 region has the DNA TGTGCCAGCAGCCCGTGGGGAGCGGCTTACAATGAGCAGTTCTTC. Supplemented by reference TRBV9 and TRBJ2-1, the full variable domain reads DSGVTQTPKHLITATGQRVTLRCSPRSGDLSVYWYQQSLDQGLQFLIQYYNGEERAKGNILERFSAQQFPDLHSELNLSSLELGDSALYFCASSPWGAAYNEQFFGPGTRLTVL.

The chain uses TRBV2 and TRBJ2-7, with D unclear. Trimming took 5 bases from V and 0 from J, leaving 8 bases between them. This CDR3 has 13 residues. Germline V gives CDR1 SNHLY, CDR2 FYNNEI. CDR3 sequence (DNA): TGTGCCAGCAGTACCGACTTCTCCTACGAGCAGTACTTC. Translating it yields CASSTDFSYEQYF.

The rearrangement links TRBV18 to TRBJ1-1; tentatively, D is TRBD1 (5 bases). The CDR3 consists of 13 residues. The V gene's germline CDR1 is KGHSH and CDR2 LQKENI. The ends were cut back, 5 bases at V and 3 bases at J, with 10 bases in the middle. The CDR3 DNA reads as TGTGCCAGCTCAGGTGACAGACACACTGAAGCTTTCTTT. Translated, it gives CASSGDRHTEAFF.

This chain joins TRBV25-1 and TRBJ2-7; D call uncertain. The germline V gene has CDR1 MGHDK and CDR2 SYGVNS. The CDR3 consists of 14 residues. Trimming removed 6 bases from V and 0 bases from J, with 12 bases in between. CDR3 DNA: TGTGCCAGCAGCGCCTTTTGGGGCTCCTACGAGCAGTACTTC. As protein: CASSAFWGSYEQYF.

The chain combines TRBV27 with TRBJ2-7; no reliable D call. The CDR3 sequence is 16 residues long. Trimming shortened V by 5 bases and J by 5 bases, and 22 bases separated the two germline ends. Germline V gene data show CDR1 as MNHEY and CDR2 as SMNVEV (reference sequence). CDR3 nucleotide sequence: TGTGCCAGCAGTCGCGCCTGGGTCTTATCTGGGGACGAGCAGTACTTC. The encoded protein is CASSRAWVLSGDEQYF.

This chain links TRBV7-9 with TRBJ2-3, with TRBD2 as a possible D gene (6 bases). The germline CDR1 and CDR2 sequences are SEHNR and FQNEAQ (reference sequence). Trimming removed 5 bases from V and 5 bases from J, with 14 bases in between. CDR3 length equals 14 residues. The CDR3 sequence: CASSPLARQDTQYF. In DNA form, the CDR3 reads TGTGCCAGCAGCCCACTAGCCAGGCAAGATACGCAGTATTTT.

Only one count was recorded for this clone. This chain connects TRBV1 to TRBJ1-2. TRBV1 counts as a pseudogene. The CDR3 is 14 residues long. As DNA, the CDR3 is TGCACCAGCAGCCCTCAATCAGGTCCGCGGGGCTACACCTTC. The encoded protein is CTSSPQSGPRGYTF.

The rearrangement joins TRBV5-4 to TRBJ2-1; D is undetermined. The CDR3 contains 14 residues. Trimming cost V 0 bases and J 3 bases, with 7 bases left between them. CDR1 and CDR2 from the germline V gene are SGHNT and YYREEE (reference sequence). The CDR3 sequence: CASSLDKFYNEQFF. The CDR3 region has the DNA TGTGCCAGCAGCTTGGACAAATTCTACAATGAGCAGTTCTTC.